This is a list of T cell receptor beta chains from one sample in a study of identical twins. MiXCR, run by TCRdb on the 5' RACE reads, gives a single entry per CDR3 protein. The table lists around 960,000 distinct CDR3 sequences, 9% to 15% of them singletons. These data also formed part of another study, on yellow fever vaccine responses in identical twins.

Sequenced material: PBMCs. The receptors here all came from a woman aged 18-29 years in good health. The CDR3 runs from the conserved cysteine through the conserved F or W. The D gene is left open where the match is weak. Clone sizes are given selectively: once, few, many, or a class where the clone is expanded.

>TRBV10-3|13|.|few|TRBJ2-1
TGTGCCATCAGTGGGAGCGGCGGCAATGAGCAGTTCTTC
CAISGSGGNEQFF
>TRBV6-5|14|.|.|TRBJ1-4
TGTGCCAGCAGTTACACAGGGTCGGGTGAAAAACTGTTTTTT
CASSYTGSGEKLFF
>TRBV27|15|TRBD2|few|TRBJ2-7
TGTGCCAGCAGTAACGGACTAGCGGGAGTAAGGGAGCAGTACTTC
CASSNGLAGVREQYF
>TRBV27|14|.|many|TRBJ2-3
TGTGCCAGCAGTTTTCTCGGGGCCGGGGATACGCAGTATTTT
CASSFLGAGDTQYF
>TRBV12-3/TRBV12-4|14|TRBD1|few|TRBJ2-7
TGTGCCAGCAGGGTGGGACAGGGAGTCTACGAGCAGTACTTC
CASRVGQGVYEQYF
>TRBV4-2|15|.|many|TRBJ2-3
TGTGCCAGCAGCCAAGATAGGGGGGTGGCAGATACGCAGTATTTT
CASSQDRGVADTQYF
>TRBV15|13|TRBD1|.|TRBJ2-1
TGTGCCACCAGCACCGGGACAGGGTTTGAGCAGTTCTTC
CATSTGTGFEQFF
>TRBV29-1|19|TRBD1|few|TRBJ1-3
TGCAGCGTTCAGACTAAGTATATAGACGACAGGGAGTCTGGAAACACCATATATTTT
CSVQTKYIDDRESGNTIYF
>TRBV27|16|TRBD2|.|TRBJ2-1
TGTGCCAGCAGTTCCGAAGCGGGAGGGCGGATCGATGAGCAGTTCTTC
CASSSEAGGRIDEQFF
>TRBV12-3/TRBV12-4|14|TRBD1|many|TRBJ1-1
TGTGCCAGCAGTATCCCAGGGGGCTTGACTGAAGCTTTCTTT
CASSIPGGLTEAFF
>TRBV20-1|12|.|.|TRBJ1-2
TGCAGTGCTAGAGTGTTAGGGATGGGCTACACCTTC
CSARVLGMGYTF
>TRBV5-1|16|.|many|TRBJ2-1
TGCGCCAGCTCTTTGACCACGAGGAGCTCCTACAATGAGCAGTTCTTC
CASSLTTRSSYNEQFF
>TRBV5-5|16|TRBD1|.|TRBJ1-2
TGTGCCAGCAGCTCCGGGACAGGGGCGCCTCCAGGTGGCTACACCTTC
CASSSGTGAPPGGYTF
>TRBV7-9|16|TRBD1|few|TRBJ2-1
TGTGCCAGCAGCTTAGAGGGACAGGGGCCTATCAATGAGCAGTTCTTC
CASSLEGQGPINEQFF
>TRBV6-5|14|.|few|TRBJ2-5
TGTGCCAGCAGTTACGGGACTTCGCAAGAGACCCAGTACTTC
CASSYGTSQETQYF
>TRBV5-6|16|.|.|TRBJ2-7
TGTGCCAGCAGCCCTGGACGGTTCTCGGCCGCCTACGAGCAGTACTTC
CASSPGRFSAAYEQYF
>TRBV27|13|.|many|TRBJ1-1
TGTGCCAGCAGTTTATGGGAGAACACTGAAGCTTTCTTT
CASSLWENTEAFF
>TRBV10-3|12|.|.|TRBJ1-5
TGTGCCATCAGTGAGAGGGATCAGCCCCAGCATTTT
CAISERDQPQHF
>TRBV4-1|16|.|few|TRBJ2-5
TGCGCCAGCAGCCAAACCGGGGCTAGCCGCCGGGAGACCCAGTACTTC
CASSQTGASRRETQYF
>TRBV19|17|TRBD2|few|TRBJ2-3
TGTGCCAGTAGTATAGCTCTAGCGGGAGTGAGGGCAGATACGCAGTATTTT
CASSIALAGVRADTQYF
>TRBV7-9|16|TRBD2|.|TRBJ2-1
TGTGCCAGCAGCTTAGAGACTAGCGTTCGCCCCAATGAGCAGTTCTTC
CASSLETSVRPNEQFF
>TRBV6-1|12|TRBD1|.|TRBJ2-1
TGTGCCGGTGGGACAGGGGGTTATGAGCAGTTCTTC
CAGGTGGYEQFF
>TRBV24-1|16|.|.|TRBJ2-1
TGTGCCACCAGTGATCAGGGGACTACAAGGATCAATGAGCAGTTCTTC
CATSDQGTTRINEQFF
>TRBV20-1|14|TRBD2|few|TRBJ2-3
TGCAGTGCTAGGGCTAGCGGGGGAAGAGATACGCAGTATTTT
CSARASGGRDTQYF
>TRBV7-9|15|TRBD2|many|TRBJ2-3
TGTGCCAGCAGTGAGCGGGGCCCTTGGGCAGATACGCAGTATTTT
CASSERGPWADTQYF
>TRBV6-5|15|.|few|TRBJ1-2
TGTGCCAGCAGTTACTCGCTGGACGCTAACTATGGCTACACCTTC
CASSYSLDANYGYTF
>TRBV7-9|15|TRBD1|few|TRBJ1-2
TGTGCCAGCACCAAGGGACAGGGAAATCTCTATGGCTACACCTTC
CASTKGQGNLYGYTF
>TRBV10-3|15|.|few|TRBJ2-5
TGTGCCATCAGTGAGGGGCAGACGTACCAAGAGACCCAGTACTTC
CAISEGQTYQETQYF
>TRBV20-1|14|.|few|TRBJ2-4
TGCAGTGCTAGTGTGGGGGGCAGTAAAAACATTCAGTACTTC
CSASVGGSKNIQYF
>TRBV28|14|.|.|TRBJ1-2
TGTGCCAGCAATACAGTGCGGTCAGCCTATGGCTACACCTTC
CASNTVRSAYGYTF
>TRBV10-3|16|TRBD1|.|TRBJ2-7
TGTGCCATCAGCGAACCCGGACAGGGGGCTTCCTACGAGCAGTACTTC
CAISEPGQGASYEQYF
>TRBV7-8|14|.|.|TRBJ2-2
TGTGCCAGCAGGCGGACCGGTCTTGGCGGGGAGCTGTTTTTT
CASRRTGLGGELFF
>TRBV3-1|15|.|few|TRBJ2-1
TGTGCCAGCAGCCGTGGCCTAGCAGATGGGGATGAGCAGTTCTTC
CASSRGLADGDEQFF
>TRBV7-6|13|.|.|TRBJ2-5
TGTGCCAGCAGCACCCCGGGCCAAGAGACCCAGTACTTC
CASSTPGQETQYF
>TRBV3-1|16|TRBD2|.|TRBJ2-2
TGTGCCAGCAGCCAAGCCAGGACTAGTATAACCGGGGAGCTGTTTTTT
CASSQARTSITGELFF
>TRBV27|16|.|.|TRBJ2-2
TGTGCCAGCAGTTTATCCACAGGGTCGAACACCGGGGAGCTGTTTTTT
CASSLSTGSNTGELFF
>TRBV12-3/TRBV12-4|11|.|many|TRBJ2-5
TGCGCCAGCAGCTTCCAAGAGACCCAGTACTTC
CASSFQETQYF
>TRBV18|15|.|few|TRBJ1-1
TGTGCCAGCTCACCCATCGGGGGGGCTGGGACTGAAGCTTTCTTT
CASSPIGGAGTEAFF